The 3 T cell receptor beta chains reported below all come from one sample, sequenced in a study of cytomegalovirus exposure and HLA in healthy donors. Primers for the PCR totalled 60 Vbeta and 13 Jbeta. Method: immunoSEQ multiplex PCR; TCRdb's copy keeps in-frame clones and lacks some. The sample has fewer than 250,000 clones, more than 75% seen once. The sequenced material came from PBMCs. The receptor source for this set is a male donor in good health and CMV-seropositive.

The rearrangement links TRBV18 to TRBJ2-7, with 7 bases that match TRBD1. This CDR3 has 13 residues. CDR1 is KGHSH and CDR2 is LQKENI in the germline V gene. Trimming removed 3 bases from V and 2 bases from J; junction bases left unmatched: 1. The CDR3 DNA reads as TGTGCCAGCTCACCGGACAGGACCTACGAGCAGTACTTC. Encoded protein: CASSPDRTYEQYF.

The chain combines TRBV7-3 with TRBJ2-3; 8 bases line up with TRBD2. This CDR3 comprises 15 residues. With 3 bases clipped from V and 5 bases from J, the junction kept 7 bases outside the gene matches. CDR1 and CDR2 (germline): SGHTA, FQGTGA. The CDR3 here is CASSFQRGGGDTQYF. CDR3 nucleotides: TGTGCCAGCAGCTTTCAACGGGGGGGAGGAGATACGCAGTATTTT. Complete variable domain (other parts from reference TRBV7-3 and TRBJ2-3): GAGVSQTPSNKVTEKGKYVELRCDPISGHTALYWYRQSLGQGPEFLIYFQGTGAADDSGLPNDRFFAVRPEGSVSTLKIQRTERGDSAVYLCASSFQRGGGDTQYFGPGTRLTVL.

V is TRBV6-5 and J is TRBJ2-3, with 7 bases identical to TRBD2. Per the germline V gene, CDR1 is MNHEY and CDR2 is SVGAGI. The CDR3 runs to 15 residues. V was clipped by 5 bases and J by 2 bases; unmatched bases: 7. The CDR3 DNA is TGTGCCAGCAGTCCCAGCGGACTAGTCACAGATACGCAGTATTTT. Residues: CASSPSGLVTDTQYF.